This TCR beta chain was identified during a study of blood T cell repertoires in COVID-19 (dated by TCRdb to 2020 to 2021). Looking at the study overall: The collaborator samples originated in the United States, Italy and Spain and spanned the acute and convalescent phases of COVID-19. Samples were obtained from the ongoing ImmuneRACE study (first 160 participants) and from 1,000 to 1,500 subjects provided by 6 global collaborators. Where HLA class I and class II types were available, the types were taken from metadata supplied by the sample provider, not from assay-based typing. Subjects who had been exposed to COVID-19, were actively infected with it, or had recovered from it provided the deeply sampled blood TCRbeta repertoires that made up the dataset. A de-identified subject ID, COVID-19 status, age in years and sex were almost always included in the sample metadata. A freely available public database, intended as a resource for researchers studying the immune response to SARS-CoV-2, is where the repertoires were released. The material from the prospective study consisted of cDNA or gDNA derived from T cells, B-cell-depleted T cells, or PBMCs. The paper as a whole reports these results and caveats: How much clinical and demographic metadata was included differed by source and by participant, and the metadata was provided uncurated.

The immunoSEQ Assay, a bias-controlled multiplex PCR, was used to amplify TCRbeta CDR3 regions from genomic DNA. Per the source publication's procedure: Within the assay, amplification of reference gene primers was used to estimate how many nucleated cells each sample contained. To quantify the absolute abundance of each unique TCRbeta CDR3 rearrangement, sequence reads were collapsed and filtered. For each sample, productive Simpson clonality was calculated by taking the square root of Simpson's diversity index across productive rearrangements. TCRdb carries this immuneACCESS record with in-frame sequences only. Its versions omit some clonotypes, under half of them owing to an unresolved V gene in the studies checked, with the rest unexplained. V and J calls and clone size follow that table, whereas D and trimming were derived from the DNA. This sample holds around 260,000 clones; approximately 85% were observed only once. The ten most abundant clones make up 0.87% of the sample.

Based on the germline V gene (reference sequence), the CDR1 and CDR2 sequences are SEHNR and FQNEAQ. CDR3 length: 14 amino acids, cysteine to phenylalanine. CDR3 DNA only is kept here, 42 bases in frame from base 1. The V and J ends are trimmed by 2 bases and 7 bases, leaving 14 bases between them. Note on this clone: Its binding antigen is unknown. No base quality values were provided; no much bigger clone lies one nucleotide off.

At one collaborating source in Seattle, patients were enrolled during active infection and were followed longitudinally through the course of disease. The collaborating institutions used their own protocols to collect whole blood in K2EDTA tubes. Collaborator samples were shipped for TCRbeta analysis as frozen whole blood, isolated PBMCs, or DNA extracted from either sample type. The chain uses TRBV7-9 and TRBJ1-2; no D gene call is confident. This sequence originates from a human donor with COVID-19, enrolled during active disease. The donor label of this sample is uncertain. The sequenced sample was peripheral blood. The CDR3 region reads CASSLIGVGGGYTF. The base sequence is TGTGCCAGCAGCTTAATCGGGGTTGGTGGTGGCTACACCTTC.